The 31 T cell receptor beta chains given below trace back to one sample, sequenced in a study of read filtering for tumor transcriptome and immune sequencing. The library was built from roughly 400 ng RNA with molecular barcoded adaptors for alpha/delta and beta/gamma chains. MiXCR, applied by TCRdb to the reads, yields one record per CDR3 protein. The sample includes some 46,000 distinct CDR3 sequences, approximately 12% seen only once; the top ten take just over 14%. The specimen was a population of CD138-negative cells sorted from bone marrow. The origin of the receptors is a donor aged 40 or older with multiple myeloma.

There are many counts of this clonotype. The chain has TRBV28 and TRBJ2-3; the match to TRBD2 covers 11 bases. CDR3 length: 17 residues. CDR1 and CDR2 (germline): MDHEN, SYDVKM. Losses at the gene ends were 6 bases for V and 5 bases for J; bases not matched to a gene: 13. The CDR3 sequence is CASSRRSGRDTGDTQYF. The DNA of the CDR3 is TGTGCCAGCAGCCGCCGTAGCGGGAGGGATACAGGAGATACGCAGTATTTT.

This clonotype was seen many times. This sequence joins TRBV3-1 and TRBJ2-3; D call uncertain. CDR3 size: 11 residues. The germline CDR1 and CDR2 sequences are LGHDT and YNNKEL (reference sequence). V was cut by 1 base and J by 4 bases, with 0 bases left in between. In nucleotides, the CDR3 is TGTGCCAGCAGCCAAGCAGATACGCAGTATTTT. Translation: CASSQADTQYF.

Ten or more counts support this clonotype. The CDR3 DNA is TGTGCCACCAGTCCTAGCGGGAGTTACGATGAGCAGTTCTTC. As protein: CATSPSGSYDEQFF. The genes are TRBV24-1 and TRBJ2-1; 10 nucleotides line up with TRBD2. The CDR3 sequence is 14 residues long. Germline-derived CDR1 and CDR2 are KGHDR and SFDVKD. Trimming cost V 6 bases and J 8 bases; bases outside gene matches: 6.

This clonotype has only one observation. The chain combines TRBV19 with TRBJ2-5, with D perhaps matching TRBD2 (5 bases). Deletions cut 8 bases from V and 5 bases from J, with 21 bases between. Germline loops: CDR1 LNHDA, CDR2 SQIVND (reference sequence). This CDR3 has 15 residues. Here the CDR3 reads CASSPRNQRRETQYF. CDR3 in DNA: TGTGCCAGTTCTCCTAGAAATCAGCGGAGGGAGACCCAGTACTTC.

This clonotype was seen at least ten times. The chain recombines TRBV12-3 or TRBV12-4 with TRBJ1-1; TRBD1 is a possible D gene (6 bases). The J call is doubtful: the DNA matches TRBJ1-6 better. The CDR3 is made up of 16 amino acids. CDR3 bases: TGTGCCAGCAGTTTATCCCGGGGGCGCATGGGGTCACCCCTCCACTTT. It encodes CASSLSRGRMGSPLHF.

Many counts were recorded for this clonotype. The J gene is TRBJ1-4, the V gene TRBV2; no reliable D call. The germline CDR1 and CDR2 sequences are SNHLY and FYNNEI. The CDR3 sequence is 19 residues long. The germline V and J ends were trimmed by 7 bases and 4 bases, with 28 bases remaining between them. CDR3 bases: TGTGCCAGCAAGATTTTGGTACCCCTTGTGGGGAGGGATAATGAAAAACTGTTTTTT. It translates to CASKILVPLVGRDNEKLFF.

About this clonotype itself: Given a far larger clone just one base away, this is likely a sequencing read error. The rearrangement links TRBV12-3 or TRBV12-4 to TRBJ2-1, with 8 bases identical to TRBD1. The CDR3 is 15 residues long. The CDR3 DNA sequence: TGTGCCAGCACTCCCGGGACAGGTTCCTACAATGAGCGGTTCTTC. This translates into CASTPGTGSYNERFF.

There are many counts of this clonotype. CDR3 sequence reads: CASSFGQGGNIQYF. The CDR3 coding sequence is TGTGCCAGCAGTTTCGGTCAGGGGGGAAACATTCAGTACTTC. The rearrangement uses TRBV12-3 or TRBV12-4 and TRBJ2-4; TRBD1 is a possible D gene (7 bases). The CDR3 extends over 14 amino acids. The V gene lost 3 bases and the J gene lost 6 bases, with 12 bases spanning the gap.

Ten or more counts support this clonotype. The conserved final phenylalanine or tryptophan is absent from the CDR3, which likely points to a read error. The chain couples TRBV5-4 to TRBJ2-5; D not certain. Germline lookup yields CDR1 SGHNT and CDR2 YYREEE (reference sequence). V was clipped by 0 bases and J by 2 bases, with 5 bases between them. This CDR3 is built from 13 residues. The CDR3 sequence: CASSLVGQETQYS. The CDR3 region has the DNA TGTGCCAGCAGCTTGGTAGGGCAAGAGACCCAGTACTCC.

This clonotype turned up a few times. This chain connects TRBV7-9 to TRBJ2-1, with 12 positions matching TRBD2. The J call is doubtful: the DNA matches TRBJ2-7 better. In germline, CDR1 is SEHNR, CDR2 FQNEAQ (reference sequence). The CDR3 has 16 residues. CDR3 loop: CASSLWSSGRASEQYF. CDR3 DNA: TGTGCCAGCAGCTTATGGTCTAGCGGGAGGGCCTCCGAGCAGTACTTC.

In this sample, this clonotype turned up many times. The chain uses TRBV7-9 and TRBJ1-2, with 7 bases fitting TRBD1. Germline V gene data show CDR1 as SEHNR and CDR2 as FQNEAQ (reference sequence). CDR3 size: 16 residues. V shed 4 bases, J shed 2 bases, and the junction held 10 bases outside the gene matches. CDR3 DNA: TGTGCCAGCAGCTCCCGCCGGGACAGTCTAAACTATGGCTACACCTTC. Amino acids: CASSSRRDSLNYGYTF.

This clonotype was counted at least ten times. The genes are TRBV6-1 and TRBJ2-6, with TRBD1 matching 11 bases. Germline CDR1 is MNHNS and CDR2 is SASEGT. With V trimmed by 4 bases and J by 2 bases, 13 bases remained unmatched. This CDR3 is built from 20 residues. The CDR3 sequence: CASSVTAWGQGVPGANVLTF. CDR3 DNA: TGTGCCAGCAGTGTTACGGCATGGGGACAGGGGGTCCCTGGGGCCAACGTCCTGACTTTC.

This clonotype was counted ten times or more. In DNA, the CDR3 is TGTGCCAGTAGCCTAGGAGAAGGGAACTCCTACGAGCAGTACTTC. It encodes CASSLGEGNSYEQYF. The chain couples TRBV19 to TRBJ2-7; D is unclear. V lost 6 bases to trimming and J lost 0 bases, with 15 bases between them. Germline CDR1 LNHDA, CDR2 SQIVND (reference sequence). This CDR3 has 15 amino acids.

Many counts were recorded for this clonotype. V and J are TRBV5-1 and TRBJ2-3; 9 bases line up with TRBD2. Germline V lookup: CDR1 SGHRS, CDR2 YFSETQ. With V trimmed by 4 bases and J by 0 bases, 15 bases remained unmatched. The CDR3 totals 19 residues. CDR3 protein: CASSRRTSEADGSTDTQYF. The CDR3 region has the DNA TGCGCCAGCAGCCGCCGGACTAGCGAAGCCGACGGAAGCACAGATACGCAGTATTTT.

Ten or more counts support this clonotype. This rearrangement joins TRBV27 to TRBJ1-1, with 8 bases aligning to TRBD1. Losses at the gene ends were 0 bases for V and 5 bases for J; bases not matched to a gene: 5. The CDR3 is 15 residues long. From germline, CDR1 is MNHEY and CDR2 SMNVEV (reference sequence). CDR3 residues: CASSLSQGARTEAFF. The CDR3 region has the DNA TGTGCCAGCAGTTTATCCCAGGGGGCTAGGACTGAAGCTTTCTTT.

The sample holds many counts of this clonotype. This rearrangement joins TRBV2 to TRBJ2-1, with D maybe TRBD2 (6 bases). This CDR3 comprises 12 residues. Trimming took 6 bases from V and 9 from J, leaving 12 bases between them. Germline CDR1 SNHLY, CDR2 FYNNEI. Here the CDR3 DNA reads TGTGCCAGCAGGGAGGGGCCGCTTGAGCAGTTCTTC. Translation gives CASREGPLEQFF.

This clonotype was seen repeatedly, ten times or more. This chain connects TRBV20-1 to TRBJ2-7; D is possibly TRBD1 or TRBD2 (5 bases each). The V end was cut by 0 bases, the J end by 3 bases, with 12 bases between. CDR1 is DFQATT, CDR2 SNEGSKA, per germline (reference sequence). The CDR3 extends over 14 amino acids. CDR3 protein: CSARDPGPNYEQYF. The CDR3 DNA reads as TGCAGTGCTAGAGATCCGGGACCCAACTACGAGCAGTACTTC.

The chain recombines TRBV7-2 with TRBJ2-1; 8 bases agree with TRBD2. CDR3 size: 15 residues. The V gene's germline CDR1 is SGHTA and CDR2 FQGNSA. The junction had 8 bases not matched to a gene; V was cut back by 8 bases and J by 2 bases. The CDR3 bases are TGTGCCAGCGTTCCCGGGACTAGTGCCTACAATGAGCAGTTCTTC. This gives the protein CASVPGTSAYNEQFF. Full variable domain (rest looked up from reference TRBV7-2 and TRBJ2-1): GAGVSQSPSNKVTEKGKDVELRCDPISGHTALYWYRQSLGQGLEFLIYFQGNSAPDKSGLPSDRFSAERTGGSVSTLTIQRTQQEDSAVYLCASVPGTSAYNEQFFGPGTRLTVL.

This clonotype was recorded at least ten times. The chain is built from TRBV14 and TRBJ2-4; D might be TRBD1 (5 bases). CDR1 SGHDN and CDR2 FVKESK come from the germline V gene. The CDR3 spans 14 residues. V lost 1 base to trimming and J lost 9 bases, with 13 bases between them. CDR3 sequence: CASSQGTPPLIQYF. In DNA, the CDR3 is TGTGCCAGCAGCCAAGGGACACCGCCTCTCATTCAGTACTTC.

Only a few counts were recorded for this clonotype. V is TRBV20-1 and J is TRBJ1-3; D not certain. Trimming took off 6 bases at V and 4 bases at J, with 10 bases between the two ends. This CDR3 has 12 residues. In germline, CDR1 is DFQATT, CDR2 SNEGSKA (reference sequence). CDR3 loop: CSASGEGNTIYF. The CDR3 bases are TGCAGTGCGTCCGGGGAAGGAAACACCATATATTTT.

In this sample, this clonotype turned up many times. The V gene is TRBV11-1, the J gene TRBJ2-1, with TRBD2 matching over 11 bases. Germline V gene sequence: CDR1 SGHAT, CDR2 FQDESV (reference sequence). The CDR3 runs 19 residues. V trimming: 4 bases; J trimming: 2 bases; junction bases outside the gene matches: 13. Here the CDR3 reads CASSSSGGSSGRAYNEQFF. Written as DNA, the CDR3 is TGTGCCAGCAGCTCGTCCGGGGGGAGTAGCGGGAGGGCCTACAATGAGCAGTTCTTC.

In its sample, this clonotype was seen many times. The J gene is TRBJ2-1, the V gene TRBV2, with D tentatively TRBD1 (6 bases). Germline V gene lookup returns CDR1 SNHLY and CDR2 FYNNEI. This CDR3 has 15 amino acids. V was clipped by 4 bases and J by 4 bases, with 14 bases between them. Written as DNA, the CDR3 is TGTGCCAGCAGTGTAGCAGGGGAAGCTTACAATGAGCAGTTCTTC. Translating it yields CASSVAGEAYNEQFF.

This clonotype has ten or more counts. The chain couples TRBV2 to TRBJ1-1; perhaps TRBD1 as D (6 bases). CDR3 length: 12 residues. Germline CDR1 reads SNHLY; CDR2 reads FYNNEI. CDR3 amino acids: CAAGTTNTEAFF. The DNA of the CDR3 is TGTGCGGCTGGGACAACGAACACTGAAGCTTTCTTT.

This clonotype appeared a few times. The rearrangement joins TRBV12-3 or TRBV12-4 to TRBJ2-3, with 10 bases lining up with TRBD2. The CDR3 length is 15 residues. Trimming cost V 5 bases and J 3 bases; bases outside gene matches: 5. CDR3 sequence (DNA): TGTGCCAGCAGTAGTCCGGGACTAGCGACAGATACGCAGTATTTT. Translation: CASSSPGLATDTQYF.

Concerning this clonotype itself: This clone may be a read error of a much larger clone one base away. This sequence joins TRBV20-1 and TRBJ2-2; the D call may be TRBD1 or TRBD2 (5 bases each). The CDR3 is made up of 15 amino acids. Germline lookup yields CDR1 DFQATT and CDR2 SNEGSKA (reference sequence). The CDR3: CSAISPHRGTGELSF. The DNA for the CDR3 is TGCAGTGCTATCTCCCCTCATCGAGGGACCGGGGAGCTGTCTTTT.

The chain couples TRBV11-2 to TRBJ1-5; no clear D gene. Looked up from germline, CDR1 is SGHAT and CDR2 is FQNNGV. The V end lost 4 bases, the J end lost 4 bases, and 8 bases lay between the germline ends. The CDR3 runs to 13 residues. As DNA, the CDR3 is TGTGCCAGCAGCTCGAACCTTAATCAGCCCCAGCATTTT. Protein sequence: CASSSNLNQPQHF.

This clonotype was observed at least ten times. This chain connects TRBV12-3 or TRBV12-4 to TRBJ2-3; TRBD2 matches 7 bases. V trimming: 8 bases; J trimming: 4 bases; junction bases outside the gene matches: 9. This CDR3 has 14 residues. CDR3 DNA sequence: TGTGCCAGCGCCTGGGACTATTGGGCAGATACGCAGTATTTT. It is translated as CASAWDYWADTQYF.

This clonotype was seen many times. The chain has TRBV20-1 and TRBJ2-7; 9 positions match TRBD1. V dropped 1 base and J dropped 5; count of bases not matched to a gene: 3. Germline lookup yields CDR1 DFQATT and CDR2 SNEGSKA (reference sequence). This CDR3 comprises 13 residues. The CDR3 DNA reads as TGCAGTGCTAGAGGGACAGGGGTAAACGAGCAGTACTTC. Translation: CSARGTGVNEQYF.

This clonotype showed up many times. The V gene is TRBV28, the J gene TRBJ1-4; D unresolved. CDR1 is MDHEN and CDR2 is SYDVKM in the germline V gene. The ends were cut back, 6 bases at V and 8 bases at J, with 10 bases in the middle. The CDR3 loop spans 12 amino acids. CDR3 region: CASSSGKEKLFF. In DNA, the CDR3 is TGTGCCAGCAGCTCCGGGAAAGAAAAACTGTTTTTT. Using reference TRBV28 and TRBJ1-4 for the parts outside the CDR3, the full variable domain is DVKVTQSSRYLVKRTGEKVFLECVQDMDHENMFWYRQDPGLGLRLIYFSYDVKMKEKGDIPEGYSVSREKKERFSLILESASTNQTSMYLCASSSGKEKLFFGSGTQLSVL.

This clonotype rates as medium-sized (0.01 to 0.1%). The rearrangement uses TRBV7-2 and TRBJ1-2, with D possibly being TRBD1 (5 bases). Trimming stripped 5 bases from V and 5 bases from J, with 15 bases between. The CDR3 has 14 residues. Germline loops: CDR1 SGHTA, CDR2 FQGNSA. In DNA, the CDR3 is TGTGCCAGCAGCCCCCGAACAGGAGAGTATGGCTACACCTTC. Translated: CASSPRTGEYGYTF.

This clonotype has a count of ten or more. J is TRBJ1-2 and V is TRBV7-2, with D perhaps TRBD1 (5 bases). Germline CDR1 SGHTA, CDR2 FQGNSA. The CDR3 has 13 amino acids. Deletions cut 5 bases from V and 1 base from J, with 8 bases between. The CDR3 sequence is CASSPDSNYGYTF. The CDR3 region has the DNA TGTGCCAGCAGCCCAGACAGTAACTATGGCTACACCTTC.